The 8 T cell receptor beta chains given below trace back to one sample, sequenced in a study of blood T cell repertoires in COVID-19. Profiling relied on immunoSEQ multiplex PCR, and the TCRdb table lists in-frame clones only, not all of them. The data show about 400,000 clones, roughly 87% seen once. Source material: PBMCs or T cells enriched from blood (not recorded which). These receptor sequences come from a woman in her 30s who had recovered from COVID-19.

The V gene is TRBV6-5, the J gene TRBJ2-7; possibly TRBD2 for D (5 bases). Trimming stripped 1 base from V and 3 bases from J, with 13 bases between. The CDR3 is 15 amino acids. CDR1 is MNHEY and CDR2 is SVGAGI in the germline V gene. CDR3 region: CASSYFAGGGYEQYF. Written as DNA, the CDR3 is TGTGCCAGCAGTTACTTTGCGGGCGGAGGCTACGAGCAGTACTTC.

The V and J genes are TRBV21-1 and TRBJ2-2; no DNA check was done on the table's D call, TRBD2. TRBV21-1 is a pseudogene locus. The CDR3 loop spans 18 amino acids. For the CDR3, the DNA is TGTGCCAGCAGCAAAGACAAGGGGTCCGGGACTAGCACCGGGGAGCTGTTTTTT. Translating it yields CASSKDKGSGTSTGELFF.

The gene calls are TRBV3-1 (or the pseudogene TRBV3-2) and TRBJ2-1, with 7 bases aligning to TRBD1. Trimming removed 4 bases from V and 5 bases from J; junction bases left unmatched: 11. This CDR3 comprises 16 residues. Per germline, CDR1 LGHDT and CDR2 YNNKEL (reference sequence). DNA of the CDR3: TGTGCCAGCAGCCTACGGGACAGCCTTCCCAACAATGAGCAGTTCTTC. This sequence encodes CASSLRDSLPNNEQFF.

The chain links TRBV20-1 to TRBJ2-7; 9 bases match TRBD1. There are 17 residues in the CDR3. V trimming: 3 bases; J trimming: 1 base; junction bases outside the gene matches: 13. Germline-derived CDR1 and CDR2 are DFQATT and SNEGSKA (reference sequence). DNA for the CDR3: TGCAGTGCTAGTAGGGACAGGGTGTATCTCACTTCCTACGAGCAGTACTTC. Its protein product is CSASRDRVYLTSYEQYF.

The J gene is TRBJ2-3, the V gene TRBV3-1 (or the pseudogene TRBV3-2), with D uncertain. CDR3 length: 12 amino acids. V was trimmed by 4 bases and J by 4 bases, leaving 6 bases between them. Germline CDR1 and CDR2: LGHDT and YNNKEL (reference sequence). This CDR3 is CASSPQSDTQYF. DNA of the CDR3: TGTGCCAGCAGCCCCCAGTCAGATACGCAGTATTTT.

V and J are TRBV7-9 and TRBJ2-1; 9 bases match TRBD2. The CDR3 contains 13 residues. V gave up 4 bases and J gave up 9 bases; unmatched junction bases: 4. The V gene's germline CDR1 is SEHNR and CDR2 FQNEAQ (reference sequence). As DNA, the CDR3 is TGTGCCAGCAGCTCCCCTAGCGGGGTTGAGCAGTTCTTC. Amino acid sequence: CASSSPSGVEQFF.

V usage is TRBV9 and J usage is TRBJ1-2; D is perhaps TRBD1 (6 bases). Germline V lookup: CDR1 SGDLS, CDR2 YYNGEE. The germline V and J ends were trimmed by 3 bases and 4 bases, with 13 bases remaining between them. The CDR3 spans 14 residues. The CDR3: CASSGRGGPYGYTF. The CDR3 region has the DNA TGTGCCAGCAGCGGTAGGGGGGGCCCCTATGGCTACACCTTC.

The CDR3 region is CASSTGQKHNEKLFF. CDR3 nucleotide sequence: TGTGCCAGCAGTACGGGACAGAAACATAATGAAAAACTGTTTTTT. V is TRBV28 and J is TRBJ1-4, with 7 bases lining up with TRBD1. Germline V gives CDR1 MDHEN, CDR2 SYDVKM. The CDR3 sequence is 15 residues long. V lost 5 bases, J lost 4 bases, and 7 bases stayed unmatched.